This T cell receptor beta chain was identified in a study of blood T cell repertoires in COVID-19. The V gene end was trimmed by 6 bases and the J gene end by 5 bases; junction bases not matched to a gene: 6. This CDR3 has 13 residues. Per the germline V gene, CDR1 is ENHRY and CDR2 is SYGVKD. Per the original methods: How many nucleated cells were present was estimated from reference gene primer amplification. This table comes from immunoSEQ multiplex PCR, and its TCRdb copy is limited to in-frame clones, with some not included. D and trimming come from the DNA, and the V and J calls and clone size come from that table. The sample lists 100,000 to 150,000 clones; 74% were seen once.

The source material was peripheral blood. The clonotype originates from a man at least 80 years old with COVID-19, enrolled during active disease. This chain uses TRBV10-3 with TRBJ1-1; 7 bases map to TRBD1. The CDR3 DNA is TGTGCCATCAGGGACGACAGGGTTACTGAAGCTTTCTTT. Translating gives CAIRDDRVTEAFF.